This T cell receptor beta chain came from a study of Ad26.COV2.S vaccination and SARS-CoV-2 variants. The treatment denotes: over 15 received Ad26.COV2.S at low or high dose, single or two shots; roughly five received placebo; per-sample allocation not given. Specimen acquisition occurred on day 63 following the initial vaccine or placebo injection. Some clones are missing from TCRdb's copy, which holds only in-frame ones; the method was immunoSEQ multiplex PCR. The sample lists 300,000 to 400,000 clones; approximately 90% were seen once. After removal of 5 bases from V and 7 bases from J, the junction contained 13 bases not matched to a gene. The CDR3 length is 17 residues.

This clonotype was sampled from a person between 18 and 60 years old who received the Ad26.COV2.S COVID-19 vaccine or a placebo. The genes are TRBV23-1 and TRBJ2-2, with TRBD2 matching 10 bases. TRBV23-1 is an ORF; its function is uncertain. Sequenced here: peripheral blood, sampled in a trial of Ad26.COV2.S vaccine versus placebo. Here the CDR3 DNA reads TGCGCCAGCAGTAACCCAGCGGGAGGGAATGAGGGCGGGGAGCTGTTTTTT. It translates to CASSNPAGGNEGGELFF.